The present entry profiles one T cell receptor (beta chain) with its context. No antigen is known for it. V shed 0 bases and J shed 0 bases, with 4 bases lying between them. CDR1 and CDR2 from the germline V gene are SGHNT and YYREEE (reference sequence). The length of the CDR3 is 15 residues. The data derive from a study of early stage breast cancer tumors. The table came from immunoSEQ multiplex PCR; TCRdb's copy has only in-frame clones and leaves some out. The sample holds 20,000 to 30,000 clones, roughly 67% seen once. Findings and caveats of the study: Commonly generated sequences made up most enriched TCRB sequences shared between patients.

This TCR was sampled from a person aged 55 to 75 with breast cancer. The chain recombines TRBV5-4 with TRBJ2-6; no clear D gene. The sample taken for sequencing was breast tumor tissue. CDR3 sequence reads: CASSLVISGANVLTF. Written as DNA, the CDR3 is TGTGCCAGCAGCTTGGTTATCTCTGGGGCCAACGTCCTGACTTTC.